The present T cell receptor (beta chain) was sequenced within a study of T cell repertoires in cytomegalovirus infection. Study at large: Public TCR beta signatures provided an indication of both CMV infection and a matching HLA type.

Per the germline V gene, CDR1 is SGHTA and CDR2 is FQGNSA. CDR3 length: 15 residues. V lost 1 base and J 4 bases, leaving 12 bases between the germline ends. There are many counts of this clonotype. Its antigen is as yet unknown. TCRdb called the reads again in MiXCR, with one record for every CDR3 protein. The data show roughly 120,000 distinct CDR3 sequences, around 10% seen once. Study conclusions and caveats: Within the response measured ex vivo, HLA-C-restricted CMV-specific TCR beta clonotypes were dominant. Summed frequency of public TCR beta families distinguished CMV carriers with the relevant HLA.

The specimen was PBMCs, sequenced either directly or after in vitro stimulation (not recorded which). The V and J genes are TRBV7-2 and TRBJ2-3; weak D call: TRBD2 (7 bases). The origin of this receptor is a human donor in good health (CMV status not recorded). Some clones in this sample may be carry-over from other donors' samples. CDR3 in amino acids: CASSLEGGRPDTQYF. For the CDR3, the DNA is TGTGCCAGCAGCTTAGAGGGGGGGAGACCAGATACGCAGTATTTT.